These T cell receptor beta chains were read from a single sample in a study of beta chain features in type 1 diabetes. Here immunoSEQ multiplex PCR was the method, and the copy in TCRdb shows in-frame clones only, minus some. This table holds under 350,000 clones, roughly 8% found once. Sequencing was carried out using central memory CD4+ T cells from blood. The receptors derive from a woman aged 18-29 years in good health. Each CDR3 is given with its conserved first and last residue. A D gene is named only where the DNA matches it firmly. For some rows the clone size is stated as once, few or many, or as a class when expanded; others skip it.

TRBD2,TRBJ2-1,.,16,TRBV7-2,TGTGCCAGCAGCCCTGGGGCGGGAGGCTCCTACAATGAGCAGTTCTTC,CASSPGAGGSYNEQFF
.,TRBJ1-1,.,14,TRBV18,TGTGCCAGCTCATCCGACAGGATGAACACTGAAGCTTTCTTT,CASSSDRMNTEAFF
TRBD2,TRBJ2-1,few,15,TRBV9,TGTGCCAGCAGCGTAGCCCCGGGAGGTGGGCATGAGCAGTTCTTC,CASSVAPGGGHEQFF
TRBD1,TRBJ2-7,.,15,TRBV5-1,TGCGCCAGCAGCTCCGGGACAGGGGGCATCTACGAGCAGTACTTC,CASSSGTGGIYEQYF
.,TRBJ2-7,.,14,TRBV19,TGTGCCACCGGTCACGGGGATGGTCCCTACGAGCAGTACTTC,CATGHGDGPYEQYF
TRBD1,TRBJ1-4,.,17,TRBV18,TGTGCCAGCTCACCAAGGTCCCCGACAGGGCCTAATGAAAAACTGTTTTTT,CASSPRSPTGPNEKLFF
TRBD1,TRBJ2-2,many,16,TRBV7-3,TGTGCCAGCAGCCGGCAGACAGGGCCGAACACCGGGGAGCTGTTTTTT,CASSRQTGPNTGELFF
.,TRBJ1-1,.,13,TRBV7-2,TGTGCCAGCAGAGCCGACAGACACACTGAAGCTTTCTTT,CASRADRHTEAFF
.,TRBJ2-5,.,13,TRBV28,TGTGCCAGCAGCCCATCAGGGACGGAGACCCAGTACTTC,CASSPSGTETQYF
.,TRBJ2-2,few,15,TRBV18,TGTGCCAGCTCCATAGGGCAGACCAACACCGGGGAGCTGTTTTTT,CASSIGQTNTGELFF
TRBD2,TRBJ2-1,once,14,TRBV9,TGTGCCAGCAGCGGGCTAGCGGGATTCAATGAGCAGTTCTTC,CASSGLAGFNEQFF
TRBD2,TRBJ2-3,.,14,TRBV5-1,TGCGCCAGCAGCGAAGGCGGGAGAACAGATACGCAGTATTTT,CASSEGGRTDTQYF
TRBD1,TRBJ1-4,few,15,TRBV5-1,TGCGCCAGCAGTCGGCCAGGACAGGGGAATGAAAAACTGTTTTTT,CASSRPGQGNEKLFF
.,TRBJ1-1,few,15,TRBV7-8,TGTGCCAGCAGCGTCCTCCGGGACGGGCTCACTGAAGCTTTCTTT,CASSVLRDGLTEAFF
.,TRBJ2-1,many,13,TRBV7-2,TGTGCCAGCAGCCCAGGGAGGAGAGGTGAGCAGTTCTTC,CASSPGRRGEQFF
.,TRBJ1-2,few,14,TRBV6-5,TGTGCCAGCAGTCTCGACAGGCGTTTTTATGGCTACACCTTC,CASSLDRRFYGYTF
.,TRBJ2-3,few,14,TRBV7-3,TGTGCCAGCAGAGAGGAGGGGTACACAGATACGCAGTATTTT,CASREEGYTDTQYF
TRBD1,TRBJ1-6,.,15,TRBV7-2,TGTGCCAGCAGCTTGGGGACAGGGGGCAAGTCACCCCTCCACTTT,CASSLGTGGKSPLHF